The rows below give T cell receptor beta chains drawn from one sample of a study of T cell responses to AZD1222 COVID-19 vaccine. TCRdb's table, derived via immunoSEQ multiplex PCR, lists solely in-frame clones and lacks some. The table records 100,000 to 150,000 clones, 85% to 90% of them present only once. The material was peripheral blood, obtained on day 0 of AZD1222 vaccination. The receptors come from an adult in good health. CDR3s include the opening cysteine and the closing phenylalanine or tryptophan. Each record gives: V gene, clone size, J gene, D gene, CDR3 DNA, CDR3 protein. D genes are given only for firm matches. Only some rows state a clone size, as once, few, many or a class for expanded clones.

v_call: TRBV15
clone_size: NA
j_call: TRBJ2-7
d_call: NA
cdr3_nt: TGTGCCACCAGCAGAGATGTAGGTTTCAACGAGCAGTACTTC
cdr3_aa: CATSRDVGFNEQYF

v_call: TRBV2
clone_size: NA
j_call: TRBJ2-2
d_call: NA
cdr3_nt: TGTGCCAGCAGCCAGGGTGCCGGGGAGCTGTTTTTT
cdr3_aa: CASSQGAGELFF

v_call: TRBV16
clone_size: NA
j_call: TRBJ1-2
d_call: NA
cdr3_nt: TGTGCCAGCAGCCAATCACCAGGGATGGTCGGCTACACCTTC
cdr3_aa: CASSQSPGMVGYTF

v_call: TRBV7-2
clone_size: NA
j_call: TRBJ2-1
d_call: TRBD2
cdr3_nt: TGTGCCAGCAGCCCAGAGTTAGCGGGGAATGAGCAGTTCTTC
cdr3_aa: CASSPELAGNEQFF

v_call: TRBV21-1
clone_size: NA
j_call: TRBJ2-1
d_call: NA
cdr3_nt: TGTGCCAGCAGCAAAGCGCCGGGCGGGGGGGCGCATGAGCAGTTCTTC
cdr3_aa: CASSKAPGGGAHEQFF

v_call: TRBV4-2
clone_size: NA
j_call: TRBJ2-7
d_call: NA
cdr3_nt: TGTGCCAGCAGCCAAGATTCTTTCTTAACCTACGAGCAGTACTTC
cdr3_aa: CASSQDSFLTYEQYF

v_call: TRBV3-1/TRBV3-2
clone_size: few
j_call: TRBJ1-6
d_call: TRBD1
cdr3_nt: TGTGCCAGCAGCCAAGCGACAGGGTCACGGTCACCCCTCCACTTT
cdr3_aa: CASSQATGSRSPLHF

v_call: TRBV2
clone_size: NA
j_call: TRBJ1-1
d_call: NA
cdr3_nt: TGTGCCAGCAGTGGATCGCTTGGTAGTAGGTCTGAAGCTTTCTTT
cdr3_aa: CASSGSLGSRSEAFF

v_call: TRBV7-9
clone_size: NA
j_call: TRBJ2-7
d_call: NA
cdr3_nt: TGTGCCAGCAGCTTTGGGTTTTCCTACGAGCAGTACTTC
cdr3_aa: CASSFGFSYEQYF

v_call: TRBV18
clone_size: NA
j_call: TRBJ1-1
d_call: TRBD1
cdr3_nt: TGTGCCAGCTCACCACCGAGGGGACAGGGCGGCACTGAAGCTTTCTTT
cdr3_aa: CASSPPRGQGGTEAFF

v_call: TRBV7-9
clone_size: NA
j_call: TRBJ1-5
d_call: TRBD1
cdr3_nt: TGTGCCAGCAGCCCAGGGGGCCGAGAACAGCCCCAGCATTTT
cdr3_aa: CASSPGGREQPQHF

v_call: TRBV7-2
clone_size: NA
j_call: TRBJ1-5
d_call: TRBD1
cdr3_nt: TGTGCCAGCAGCTCACAGGGGGCGGGGGGTCAGCCCCAGCATTTT
cdr3_aa: CASSSQGAGGQPQHF

v_call: TRBV6-1
clone_size: NA
j_call: TRBJ2-7
d_call: NA
cdr3_nt: TGTGCCAGCAGTGACGTTGCAGGACCCTACGAGCAGTACTTC
cdr3_aa: CASSDVAGPYEQYF

v_call: TRBV6-5
clone_size: NA
j_call: TRBJ1-2
d_call: NA
cdr3_nt: TGTGCCAGCAGGGCCAGTGCCTTCGGCTACACCTTC
cdr3_aa: CASRASAFGYTF

v_call: TRBV4-2
clone_size: NA
j_call: TRBJ2-1
d_call: NA
cdr3_nt: TGTGCCAGCAGCCAGGGGACCTGGTATGAGCAGTTCTTC
cdr3_aa: CASSQGTWYEQFF

v_call: TRBV5-5
clone_size: NA
j_call: TRBJ2-2
d_call: TRBD1
cdr3_nt: TGTGCCAGCAGCTTGGGACAGGGCCCCGGGGAGCTGTTTTTT
cdr3_aa: CASSLGQGPGELFF

v_call: TRBV18
clone_size: NA
j_call: TRBJ2-5
d_call: NA
cdr3_nt: TGTGCCAGCCTGATGGGGGGAGTACCCCAAGAGACCCAGTACTTC
cdr3_aa: CASLMGGVPQETQYF

v_call: TRBV7-8
clone_size: NA
j_call: TRBJ1-5
d_call: TRBD1
cdr3_nt: TGTGCCAGCAGCTGGAACCCGCAGGGGGACCAGCCCCAGCATTTT
cdr3_aa: CASSWNPQGDQPQHF

v_call: TRBV5-5
clone_size: NA
j_call: TRBJ1-6
d_call: NA
cdr3_nt: TGTGCCAGCAGCTGGGGCAATTCACCCCTCCACTTT
cdr3_aa: CASSWGNSPLHF

v_call: TRBV5-6
clone_size: NA
j_call: TRBJ2-7
d_call: NA
cdr3_nt: TGTGCCAGCAGCTTAGGATTCTCCTACGAGCAGTACTTC
cdr3_aa: CASSLGFSYEQYF